A single sample is the source of the 29 T cell receptor beta chains below, sequenced in a study of blood T cell repertoires in COVID-19. TCRdb's table, derived via immunoSEQ multiplex PCR, lists solely in-frame clones and lacks some. The table includes about 190,000 clones, less than 80% detected once. The sequenced sample consisted of peripheral blood. These receptors were obtained from a woman in her forties or fifties with acute or convalescent COVID-19.

The V and J genes are TRBV11-2 and TRBJ1-6; 9 bases map to TRBD1. The CDR3 runs 15 residues. The V gene end was trimmed by 5 bases and the J gene end by 3 bases; junction bases not matched to a gene: 2. Germline CDR1 and CDR2: SGHAT and FQNNGV. CDR3 region: CASSMDRGYNSPLHF. Here the CDR3 DNA reads TGTGCCAGCAGCATGGACAGGGGCTATAATTCACCCCTCCACTTT.

The genes are TRBV5-1 and TRBJ2-2; possibly TRBD2 for D (6 bases). CDR1 SGHRS and CDR2 YFSETQ come from the germline V gene. The V end was cut by 0 bases, the J end by 3 bases, with 12 bases between. The CDR3 totals 16 residues. In nucleotides, the CDR3 is TGCGCCAGCAGCTTGGGTGGAGGGGCTTACACCGGGGAGCTGTTTTTT. It specifies CASSLGGGAYTGELFF.

V usage is TRBV13 and J usage is TRBJ2-1; 11 nucleotides agree with TRBD2. J gave up 6 bases and V 2 bases, and 3 bases lay outside the gene matches. This CDR3 is 15 amino acids long. Per germline, CDR1 PRHDT and CDR2 FYEKMQ (reference sequence). The CDR3 sequence: CASSLNSGGANEQFF. For the CDR3, the DNA is TGTGCCAGCAGCTTAAATAGCGGGGGGGCCAATGAGCAGTTCTTC.

The V call is TRBV28, the J call TRBJ1-4; D call uncertain. V was clipped by 7 bases and J by 13 bases, with 22 bases between them. Germline CDR1 reads MDHEN; CDR2 reads SYDVKM. The CDR3 totals 14 residues. The CDR3 DNA follows: TGTGCCAGCATCCCTGGAGGTAACGATGCGAGACTGTTTTTT. Protein product: CASIPGGNDARLFF.

V and J are TRBV6-5 and TRBJ1-2; TRBD1 matches at 10 bases. The germline V gene has CDR1 MNHEY and CDR2 SVGAGI. With 10 bases clipped from V and 4 bases from J, the junction kept 3 bases outside the gene matches. The CDR3 is 12 residues long. CDR3 sequence: CATGQGVYGYTF. The CDR3 DNA is TGTGCCACCGGACAGGGGGTCTATGGCTACACCTTC.

This clone was counted a single time. This chain links TRBV14 with TRBJ2-4; 8 positions agree with TRBD1. The CDR3 sequence is 16 residues long. The ends lost 0 bases at V and 3 bases at J; junction bases unmatched: 4. CDR1 is SGHDN, CDR2 FVKESK, per germline. CDR3 residues: CASSQDTGGNKNIQYF. CDR3 DNA: TGTGCCAGCAGCCAAGATACAGGGGGTAACAAAAACATTCAGTACTTC.

This clone has just a few counts. The rearrangement joins TRBV20-1 to TRBJ2-6, with 9 bases fitting TRBD1. Per the germline V gene, CDR1 is DFQATT and CDR2 is SNEGSKA (reference sequence). The CDR3 sequence is 19 residues long. J gave up 0 bases and V 3 bases, and 12 bases lay outside the gene matches. CDR3 sequence reads: CSASTPGQGRNSGANVLTF. CDR3 DNA: TGCAGTGCTAGTACACCGGGACAGGGCCGAAACTCTGGGGCCAACGTCCTGACTTTC.

The V gene is TRBV28, the J gene TRBJ1-1; D not resolved. This CDR3 contains 12 residues. Deletions cut 2 bases from V and 5 bases from J, with 6 bases between. Germline CDR1 and CDR2: MDHEN and SYDVKM. The DNA for the CDR3 is TGTGCCAGCAGTTTAGAGAGGACTGAAGCTTTCTTT. Encoded protein: CASSLERTEAFF.

The chain combines TRBV18 with TRBJ2-1, with a tentative D call TRBD1 (6 bases). From germline, CDR1 is KGHSH and CDR2 LQKENI. CDR3 size: 14 residues. Trimming pared 3 bases from V and 4 bases from J, leaving 10 bases between. The CDR3 DNA is TGTGCCAGCTCACCGCCGGACAGATACAATGAGCAGTTCTTC. This gives the protein CASSPPDRYNEQFF.

This chain uses TRBV7-2 with TRBJ2-5; 7 bases match TRBD2. This CDR3 comprises 13 residues. V gave up 1 base and J gave up 11 bases; unmatched junction bases: 7. Per germline, CDR1 SGHTA and CDR2 FQGNSA. This chain's CDR3 is CASSLEPAGSQYF. DNA of the CDR3: TGTGCCAGCAGCTTAGAGCCAGCGGGGTCGCAGTACTTC.

J is TRBJ1-1 and V is TRBV6-5; TRBD1 matches 7 bases. The CDR3 sequence is 15 residues long. The ends lost 0 bases at V and 5 bases at J; junction bases unmatched: 6. Germline values: CDR1 MNHEY, CDR2 SVGAGI. CDR3 amino acids: CASSYSTGRRTEAFF. The CDR3 coding sequence is TGTGCCAGCAGTTACTCGACAGGGAGGAGGACTGAAGCTTTCTTT.

The rearrangement links TRBV14 to TRBJ1-5; 9 bases match TRBD1. The V gene's germline CDR1 is SGHDN and CDR2 FVKESK. J was trimmed by 0 bases and V by 4 bases; bases with no gene match: 10. The CDR3 is made up of 18 amino acids. In DNA, the CDR3 is TGTGCCAGCAGCCGCCGGGACAGGGAATTTTATAGCAATCAGCCCCAGCATTTT. Protein product: CASSRRDREFYSNQPQHF. The whole variable domain, filled in from reference TRBV14 and TRBJ1-5, reads EAGVTQFPSHSVIEKGQTVTLRCDPISGHDNLYWYRRVMGKEIKFLLHFVKESKQDESGMPNNRFLAERTGGTYSTLKVQPAELEDSGVYFCASSRRDREFYSNQPQHFGDGTRLSIL.

This CDR3 is CASSEYSGGYEQYF. For the CDR3, the DNA is TGTGCCAGCAGTGAATATTCAGGGGGCTACGAGCAGTACTTC. The chain links TRBV6-1 to TRBJ2-7; TRBD1 matches 7 bases. There are 14 residues in the CDR3. The ends lost 2 bases at V and 3 bases at J; junction bases unmatched: 4. CDR1 and CDR2 (germline): MNHNS, SASEGT.

The chain recombines TRBV29-1 with TRBJ1-5; tentatively, D is TRBD1 (5 bases). Germline CDR1 and CDR2: SQVTM and ANQGSEA. With 8 bases removed from V and 2 bases from J, the gap between germline ends came to 10 bases. The CDR3 covers 12 residues. CDR3 sequence: CSIGGGNQPQHF. The CDR3 nucleotides read TGCAGCATCGGGGGTGGCAATCAGCCCCAGCATTTT.

The chain combines TRBV20-1 with TRBJ1-2; D is ambiguous. Germline V gene sequence: CDR1 DFQATT, CDR2 SNEGSKA (reference sequence). V lost 3 bases to trimming and J lost 6 bases, with 17 bases between them. This CDR3 region has 14 residues. Here the CDR3 DNA reads TGCAGTGCTAGTCATGGCTTGAGGATGGATGGCTACACCTTC. Amino acid sequence: CSASHGLRMDGYTF.

The chain has TRBV30 and TRBJ2-5, with a weak D call TRBD2 (6 bases). This CDR3 has 14 residues. Germline V gene data show CDR1 as GTSNPN and CDR2 as SVGIG (reference sequence). V lost 0 bases, J lost 5 bases, and 13 bases lay in between. The CDR3 region has the DNA TGTGCCTGGAGTGTAGGGGCGGGACGGGAGACCCAGTACTTC. This translates into CAWSVGAGRETQYF.

This clone showed up just once. This chain's CDR3 is CASSLRGHNQPQHF. CDR3 coding DNA: TGTGCCAGCAGTTTACGAGGCCATAATCAGCCCCAGCATTTT. The rearrangement links TRBV28 to TRBJ1-5; D uncertain. The V gene lost 2 bases and the J gene lost 4 bases, with 9 bases spanning the gap. This CDR3 contains 14 residues. The germline V gene has CDR1 MDHEN and CDR2 SYDVKM.

The chain links TRBV18 to TRBJ2-3; TRBD2 is a possible D gene (5 bases). The CDR3 totals 14 residues. With 3 bases removed from V and 2 bases from J, the gap between germline ends came to 9 bases. The germline V gene encodes CDR1 KGHSH and CDR2 LQKENI. The DNA of the CDR3 is TGTGCCAGCTCACCGACTACTATCACAGATACGCAGTATTTT. This codes for CASSPTTITDTQYF.

This chain connects TRBV7-6 to TRBJ1-2, with D possibly being TRBD1 (5 bases). The CDR3 has 15 amino acids. Germline CDR1 SGHVS, CDR2 FNYEAQ. Between the trimmed V and J ends, which lost 1 base and 5 bases, there was a span of 14 bases. CDR3 DNA: TGTGCCAGCAGCTTAGGTGATCAGGGATCTTATGGCTACACCTTC. The encoded protein is CASSLGDQGSYGYTF.

This chain connects TRBV4-2 to TRBJ2-2; TRBD2 is a possible D gene (6 bases). From germline, CDR1 is LGHNA and CDR2 YNFKEQ. V was pared by 4 bases and J by 3 bases, with 12 bases between. The CDR3 extends over 15 amino acids. CDR3 residues: CASSLRGRDTGELFF. The CDR3 nucleotides are TGTGCCAGCAGCCTGCGGGGAAGGGACACCGGGGAGCTGTTTTTT.

V and J are TRBV27 and TRBJ2-1; D may be TRBD2 (5 bases). This CDR3 has 14 amino acids. V was cut by 5 bases and J by 9 bases, with 17 bases left in between. CDR1 and CDR2 from the germline V gene are MNHEY and SMNVEV (reference sequence). This CDR3 reads CASSQVAVRGEQFF. In DNA, the CDR3 is TGTGCCAGCAGTCAGGTAGCCGTTCGGGGTGAGCAGTTCTTC.

The chain has TRBV24-1 and TRBJ1-2; no clear D. The CDR3 loop spans 11 amino acids. Germline loops: CDR1 KGHDR, CDR2 SFDVKD. The V and J ends lost 1 base and 8 bases respectively, with 4 bases between them. The CDR3 loop is CATSDFRGYTF. CDR3 coding DNA: TGTGCCACCAGTGATTTCAGGGGCTACACCTTC.

As concerns this clone: The junction differs from germline at one of its ends, possibly a read error. The V call is TRBV11-2, the J call TRBJ2-7, with TRBD1 matching over 8 bases. CDR3 length: 12 residues. Germline-derived CDR1 and CDR2 are SGHAT and FQNNGV. The DNA for the CDR3 is TGTGCCAGCAGCTTAGGGTCCGGGACAGGTGTCTTC. Its protein product is CASSLGSGTGVF.

The chain links TRBV25-1 to TRBJ2-3; the match to TRBD1 covers 9 bases. The junction had 8 bases not matched to a gene; V was cut back by 5 bases and J by 5 bases. The CDR3 runs to 15 residues. Germline lookup yields CDR1 MGHDK and CDR2 SYGVNS. CDR3 bases: TGTGCCAGCAGTTTCGACAGGGGGTTGGGAGATACGCAGTATTTT. Amino acid sequence: CASSFDRGLGDTQYF.

The rearrangement links TRBV19 to TRBJ1-1; perhaps TRBD1 as D (5 bases). Germline-derived CDR1 and CDR2 are LNHDA and SQIVND (reference sequence). Trimming left V 1 base short and J 0 bases short, with 15 bases between. The CDR3 is 17 amino acids. The CDR3 loop is CASSIVSGKSVNTEAFF. CDR3 coding DNA: TGTGCCAGTAGTATAGTATCAGGGAAGTCGGTGAACACTGAAGCTTTCTTT.

This chain uses TRBV28 with TRBJ2-7, with 7 positions matching TRBD1. Germline V CDR1 and CDR2: MDHEN, SYDVKM. This CDR3 comprises 14 residues. J was trimmed by 3 bases and V by 7 bases; bases with no gene match: 9. The CDR3 nucleotides are TGTGCCAGCACCCCTCAACAGGGGAGCTACGAGCAGTACTTC. Its protein product is CASTPQQGSYEQYF.

This chain links TRBV6-6 with TRBJ1-5, with 7 bases matching TRBD1. The germline gives CDR1 MNHNY, CDR2 SVGAGI (reference sequence). The CDR3 spans 15 residues. Germline trimming cut 6 bases from V and 1 base from J; bases unmatched to any gene: 6. The CDR3 region has the DNA TGTGCCAGCAGCCTAGACAGGGCGAGCAATCAGCCCCAGCATTTT. The encoded protein is CASSLDRASNQPQHF.

V is TRBV5-4 and J is TRBJ2-5; TRBD2 might be the D (6 bases). The V gene's germline CDR1 is SGHNT and CDR2 YYREEE (reference sequence). The CDR3 is 13 residues long. V dropped 5 bases and J dropped 5 bases, with 13 bases sitting between them. CDR3 residues: CASRPRGRETQYF. The CDR3 DNA reads TGTGCCAGCAGGCCGCGGGGTAGGGAGACCCAGTACTTC.

The chain uses TRBV5-4 and TRBJ2-1, with 8 bases fitting TRBD2. Germline CDR1 reads SGHNT; CDR2 reads YYREEE (reference sequence). V lost 3 bases, J lost 14 bases, and 10 bases stayed unmatched. The CDR3 covers 13 residues. The chain's CDR3 is CASSSNGAGVEFF. CDR3 in DNA: TGTGCCAGCAGCTCGAACGGAGCGGGGGTAGAGTTCTTC.